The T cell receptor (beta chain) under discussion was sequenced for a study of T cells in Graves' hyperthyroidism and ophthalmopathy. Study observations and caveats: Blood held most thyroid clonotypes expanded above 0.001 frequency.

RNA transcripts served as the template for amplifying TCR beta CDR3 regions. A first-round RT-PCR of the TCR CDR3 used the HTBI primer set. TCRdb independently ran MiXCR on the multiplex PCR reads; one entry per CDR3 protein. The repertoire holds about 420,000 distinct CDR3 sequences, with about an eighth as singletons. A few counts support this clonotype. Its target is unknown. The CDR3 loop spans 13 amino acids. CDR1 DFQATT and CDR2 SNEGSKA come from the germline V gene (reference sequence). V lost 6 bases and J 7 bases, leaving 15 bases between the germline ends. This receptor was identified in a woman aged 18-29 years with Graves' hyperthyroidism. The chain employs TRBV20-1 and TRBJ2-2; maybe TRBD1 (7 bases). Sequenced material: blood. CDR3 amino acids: CSALQGGGGELFF. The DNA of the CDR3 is TGCAGTGCCCTGCAGGGGGGAGGCGGGGAGCTGTTTTTT.